The next 30 T cell receptor beta chains were all read from a single sample in a study of control samples from healthy donors and cancer patients. The assay was immunoSEQ multiplex PCR, and TCRdb's table has in-frame clones only and misses some. The table shows roughly 450,000 clones, with approximately 92% occurring only once. Sample: PBMCs. The receptors here all came from a man between 40 and 49 years old with head and neck cancer.

This chain uses TRBV29-1 with TRBJ2-7, with 7 bases that match TRBD2. J gave up 7 bases and V 7 bases, and 25 bases lay outside the gene matches. Germline V gene sequence: CDR1 SQVTM, CDR2 ANQGSEA. There are 17 residues in the CDR3. The CDR3 coding sequence is TGCAGCGCCCTCCACTTGGATCTAGCGGCCAGATACGAAGAGCAGTACTTC. Translating gives CSALHLDLAARYEEQYF.

The chain uses TRBV9 and TRBJ2-3, with D perhaps matching TRBD1 (6 bases). V gave up 3 bases and J gave up 4 bases, with 15 bases separating them. The germline CDR1 and CDR2 sequences are SGDLS and YYNGEE. The CDR3 is 15 residues long. The CDR3 loop is CASSASPGQSDTQYF. CDR3 nucleotides: TGTGCCAGCAGCGCTTCTCCAGGACAGTCAGATACGCAGTATTTT.

This clone was observed once. The chain employs TRBV19 and TRBJ1-6, with a weak D call TRBD1 (6 bases). Germline V gives CDR1 LNHDA, CDR2 SQIVND (reference sequence). Trimming stripped 5 bases from V and 7 bases from J, with 27 bases between. The CDR3 runs to 19 residues. The CDR3 is CASSADADRKWWENSPLHF. The CDR3 region has the DNA TGTGCCAGTAGTGCCGACGCCGACAGGAAGTGGTGGGAAAATTCACCCCTCCACTTT. Based on the CDR3 plus reference TRBV19 and TRBJ1-6, the full variable domain is DGGITQSPKYLFRKEGQNVTLSCEQNLNHDAMYWYRQDPGQGLRLIYYSQIVNDFQKGDIAEGYSVSREKKESFPLTVTSAQKNPTAFYLCASSADADRKWWENSPLHFGNGTRLTVT.

This chain links TRBV2 with TRBJ2-3; perhaps TRBD2 as D (7 bases). V was cut by 8 bases and J by 2 bases, with 14 bases left in between. Germline loops: CDR1 SNHLY, CDR2 FYNNEI. This CDR3 spans 14 amino acids. The CDR3 reads CASEKGGTTDTQYF. For the CDR3, the DNA is TGTGCCAGCGAGAAGGGGGGGACCACAGATACGCAGTATTTT. Combining the CDR3 with reference TRBV2 and TRBJ2-3 gives the whole variable domain EPEVTQTPSHQVTQMGQEVILRCVPISNHLYFYWYRQILGQKVEFLVSFYNNEISEKSEIFDDQFSVERPDGSNFTLKIRSTKLEDSAMYFCASEKGGTTDTQYFGPGTRLTVL.

This chain connects TRBV27 to TRBJ2-1, with TRBD1 matching 12 bases. Germline V lookup: CDR1 MNHEY, CDR2 SMNVEV (reference sequence). After removal of 1 base from V and 3 bases from J, the junction contained 10 bases not matched to a gene. The CDR3 has 19 amino acids. The CDR3, as DNA: TGTGCCAGCAGTTTATTAATACCCCGGGACAGGGGGCTCTACAATGAGCAGTTCTTC. This encodes CASSLLIPRDRGLYNEQFF.

The chain is built from TRBV6-2 or TRBV6-3 and TRBJ1-6; 7 positions agree with TRBD1. The trim removed 6 bases at V and 8 bases at J, leaving 10 bases unmatched. Germline-derived CDR1 and CDR2 are MNHEY and SVGEGT. This CDR3 has 15 amino acids. The CDR3 DNA follows: TGTGCCAGCAGCAAACGGACAGGACTTCATTCACCCCTCCACTTT. Translating gives CASSKRTGLHSPLHF.

The chain uses TRBV9 and TRBJ2-1; TRBD1 aligns across 7 bases. The trim removed 2 bases at V and 6 bases at J, leaving 8 bases unmatched. Germline-derived CDR1 and CDR2 are SGDLS and YYNGEE. The CDR3 consists of 15 residues. The CDR3 DNA sequence: TGTGCCAGCAGCGTTACAGGGGCGCAATCCAATGAGCAGTTCTTC. Translation gives CASSVTGAQSNEQFF.

This sequence joins TRBV11-1 and TRBJ2-7, with 7 positions matching TRBD2. The germline V gene has CDR1 SGHAT and CDR2 FQDESV (reference sequence). This CDR3 has 15 amino acids. V lost 5 bases, J lost 4 bases, and 11 bases stayed unmatched. CDR3 in amino acids: CASSRHGLAEYEQYF. CDR3 bases: TGTGCCAGCAGCAGGCATGGCCTAGCGGAATACGAGCAGTACTTC.

J is TRBJ2-3 and V is TRBV7-9; 8 bases map to TRBD1. V shed 1 base, J shed 0 bases, and the junction held 0 bases outside the gene matches. The CDR3 runs 15 residues. Germline V gene lookup returns CDR1 SEHNR and CDR2 FQNEAQ (reference sequence). The CDR3 spells CASSLGTGSTDTQYF. Written as DNA, the CDR3 is TGTGCCAGCAGCTTAGGGACAGGGAGCACAGATACGCAGTATTTT.

The V gene is TRBV18, the J gene TRBJ2-7, with 10 bases fitting TRBD1. Germline V gene data show CDR1 as KGHSH and CDR2 as LQKENI. Trimming removed 0 bases from V and 2 bases from J; junction bases left unmatched: 1. This CDR3 comprises 15 residues. CDR3 sequence: CASSPPTGGAYEQYF. DNA for the CDR3: TGTGCCAGCTCACCACCGACAGGGGGCGCCTACGAGCAGTACTTC.

V is TRBV11-2 and J is TRBJ1-1; perhaps TRBD1 as D (6 bases). Germline assignment: CDR1 SGHAT and CDR2 FQNNGV. Trimming stripped 1 base from V and 4 bases from J, with 13 bases between. CDR3 length equals 15 residues. The CDR3 DNA is TGTGCCAGCAGCTTAGTTGGGGGCATAGGCACTGAAGCTTTCTTT. Encoded protein: CASSLVGGIGTEAFF.

This chain uses TRBV4-3 with TRBJ1-2; D might be TRBD1 (6 bases). V was shortened by 3 bases and J by 8 bases, with 16 bases between the two germline ends. Germline V gene sequence: CDR1 LGHNA, CDR2 YSLEER. This CDR3 has 14 residues. DNA for the CDR3: TGCGCCAGCAGCCAGGAACAGGGCTCGGGCGGCTACACCTTC. Protein: CASSQEQGSGGYTF.

This chain joins TRBV30 and TRBJ1-5; no clear D gene. From germline, CDR1 is GTSNPN and CDR2 SVGIG (reference sequence). This CDR3 contains 16 residues. Trimming removed 0 bases at V and 1 base at J, with 13 bases between. The chain's CDR3 is CAWSVAGLASNQPQHF. Written as DNA, the CDR3 is TGTGCCTGGAGTGTCGCCGGTCTGGCAAGCAATCAGCCCCAGCATTTT. Complete variable domain (other parts from reference TRBV30 and TRBJ1-5): SQTIHQWPATLVQPVGSPLSLECTVEGTSNPNLYWYRQAAGRGLQLLFYSVGIGQISSEVPQNLSASRPQDRQFILSSKKLLLSDSGFYLCAWSVAGLASNQPQHFGDGTRLSIL.

This clone has a single count. This chain uses TRBV2 with TRBJ1-1; 7 nucleotides align to TRBD1. V dropped 7 bases and J dropped 0; count of bases not matched to a gene: 8. Germline values: CDR1 SNHLY, CDR2 FYNNEI. CDR3 size: 15 residues. DNA of the CDR3: TGTGCCAGCACCGGTCCAGACAGGGTGAACACTGAAGCTTTCTTT. Its protein product is CASTGPDRVNTEAFF.

J is TRBJ1-3 and V is TRBV9; the match to TRBD1 covers 9 bases. CDR3 length equals 15 residues. The V gene's germline CDR1 is SGDLS and CDR2 YYNGEE. The trim removed 2 bases at V and 2 bases at J, leaving 2 bases unmatched. CDR3 in amino acids: CASSVRDRAGNTIYF. CDR3 DNA sequence: TGTGCCAGCAGCGTCCGGGACAGGGCTGGAAACACCATATATTTT. Based on the CDR3 plus reference TRBV9 and TRBJ1-3, the full variable domain is DSGVTQTPKHLITATGQRVTLRCSPRSGDLSVYWYQQSLDQGLQFLIQYYNGEERAKGNILERFSAQQFPDLHSELNLSSLELGDSALYFCASSVRDRAGNTIYFGEGSWLTVV.

The rearrangement links TRBV7-2 to TRBJ2-3, with 7 bases lining up with TRBD1. CDR3 size: 14 residues. Germline trimming cut 3 bases from V and 2 bases from J; bases unmatched to any gene: 2. Germline V gene sequence: CDR1 SGHTA, CDR2 FQGNSA. Here the CDR3 DNA reads TGTGCCAGCAGCTTGGGACAGATCACAGATACGCAGTATTTT. Its protein product is CASSLGQITDTQYF.

This clone was counted once. V usage is TRBV28 and J usage is TRBJ2-5; tentative D call: TRBD1 (6 bases). Germline CDR1 and CDR2: MDHEN and SYDVKM. The V gene lost 5 bases and the J gene lost 5 bases, with 6 bases spanning the gap. This CDR3 spans 11 amino acids. Here the CDR3 DNA reads TGTGCCAGCAGTGGGGGCGAGACCCAGTACTTC. This gives the protein CASSGGETQYF.

The chain's CDR3 is CASGAGGQETQYF. Written as DNA, the CDR3 is TGTGCCAGCGGCGCAGGAGGGCAAGAGACCCAGTACTTC. This rearrangement joins TRBV28 to TRBJ2-5, with D possibly matching TRBD2 (6 bases). Trimming stripped 8 bases from V and 2 bases from J, with 12 bases between. Germline loops: CDR1 MDHEN, CDR2 SYDVKM. This CDR3 has 13 amino acids. Variable domain in full (rest from reference TRBV28 and TRBJ2-5): DVKVTQSSRYLVKRTGEKVFLECVQDMDHENMFWYRQDPGLGLRLIYFSYDVKMKEKGDIPEGYSVSREKKERFSLILESASTNQTSMYLCASGAGGQETQYFGPGTRLLVL.

The chain employs TRBV14 and TRBJ2-5, with 8 nucleotides matching TRBD2. With V trimmed by 5 bases and J by 5 bases, 7 bases remained unmatched. CDR3 length: 14 residues. The germline V gene encodes CDR1 SGHDN and CDR2 FVKESK. This chain's CDR3 is CASSTRGVRETQYF. DNA for the CDR3: TGTGCCAGCAGCACGCGGGGGGTGCGGGAGACCCAGTACTTC.

This clone was counted at least ten times. V and J are TRBV7-2 and TRBJ1-6; 7 positions agree with TRBD1. Germline CDR1 reads SGHTA; CDR2 reads FQGNSA. The CDR3 is 14 residues long. With V trimmed by 5 bases and J by 11 bases, 9 bases remained unmatched. CDR3 sequence reads: CASSRDSTTAPLHF. The CDR3, as DNA: TGTGCCAGCAGCCGGGACAGTACGACGGCACCCCTCCACTTT. The full variable domain, completed using reference TRBV7-2 and TRBJ1-6, is GAGVSQSPSNKVTEKGKDVELRCDPISGHTALYWYRQSLGQGLEFLIYFQGNSAPDKSGLPSDRFSAERTGGSVSTLTIQRTQQEDSAVYLCASSRDSTTAPLHFGNGTRLTVT.

Here the CDR3 reads CASSLLGGVWTEAFF. In DNA form, the CDR3 reads TGTGCCAGCAGCCTCCTCGGCGGGGTTTGGACTGAAGCTTTCTTT. V gene TRBV3-1 (or the pseudogene TRBV3-2) combines with J gene TRBJ1-1; D call uncertain. CDR3 length: 15 amino acids. Germline CDR1 is LGHDT and CDR2 is YNNKEL (reference sequence). Trimming left V 4 bases short and J 5 bases short, with 17 bases between.

CDR3 in DNA: TGTGCCAGCAGACTACCCTATAGCAATCAGCCCCAGCATTTT. It is translated as CASRLPYSNQPQHF. The chain is built from TRBV28 and TRBJ1-5; D is unclear. This CDR3 spans 14 amino acids. Trimming took 6 bases from V and 0 from J, leaving 9 bases between them. Germline-derived CDR1 and CDR2 are MDHEN and SYDVKM.

J is TRBJ2-2 and V is TRBV5-6; D not certain. The V gene's germline CDR1 is SGHDT and CDR2 YYEEEE. This CDR3 comprises 14 residues. V lost 0 bases to trimming and J lost 6 bases, with 9 bases between them. The DNA for the CDR3 is TGTGCCAGCAGCTTGGGCCCCAATCCCGGGGAGCTGTTTTTT. Its translation: CASSLGPNPGELFF.

This clone was seen only once. The J gene is TRBJ2-3, the V gene TRBV5-1; TRBD2 matches 14 bases. Germline V gene lookup returns CDR1 SGHRS and CDR2 YFSETQ. CDR3 size: 19 residues. V was clipped by 5 bases and J by 3 bases; unmatched bases: 14. The CDR3 nucleotides read TGCGCCAGCAGTCCCTCCGGGACTAGCGGGGGAGGGGGTACAGATACGCAGTATTTT. It encodes CASSPSGTSGGGGTDTQYF.

There are a few counts of this clone. The chain combines TRBV29-1 with TRBJ1-2; tentative D call: TRBD1 (6 bases). This CDR3 has 15 residues. V lost 6 bases and J lost 0, with 17 bases in between. In germline, CDR1 is SQVTM, CDR2 ANQGSEA. The CDR3 bases are TGCAGCGTCGCCACCACCGGGACACCTAACTATGGCTACACCTTC. Encoded protein: CSVATTGTPNYGYTF.

This clone was seen only once. The gene calls are TRBV28 and TRBJ2-2, with 14 positions matching TRBD2. V trimming: 3 bases; J trimming: 5 bases; junction bases outside the gene matches: 2. The CDR3 consists of 16 residues. CDR1 is MDHEN and CDR2 is SYDVKM in the germline V gene. This CDR3 is CASSLTSGGVTGELFF. CDR3 bases: TGTGCCAGCAGTTTGACTAGCGGGGGGGTTACCGGGGAGCTGTTTTTT.

The chain uses TRBV11-3 and TRBJ1-1; D possibly corresponds to TRBD1 (5 bases). Germline V gene lookup returns CDR1 SGHNT and CDR2 YENEEA. CDR3 size: 13 residues. Trimming cost V 3 bases and J 5 bases, with 10 bases left between them. The CDR3 nucleotides read TGTGCCAGCAGCTTTCAGGGTGCTACTGAAGCTTTCTTT. Translated: CASSFQGATEAFF. Full variable domain (outside the CDR3, taken from reference TRBV11-3 and TRBJ1-1): EAGVVQSPRYKIIEKKQPVAFWCNPISGHNTLYWYLQNLGQGPELLIRYENEEAVDDSQLPKDRFSAERLKGVDSTLKIQPAELGDSAVYLCASSFQGATEAFFGQGTRLTVV.

V is TRBV9 and J is TRBJ1-1, with D unresolved. The CDR3 covers 15 residues. The ends were cut back, 0 bases at V and 1 base at J, with 10 bases in the middle. Per germline, CDR1 SGDLS and CDR2 YYNGEE. The CDR3 spells CASSVGGKGNTEAFF. The CDR3 DNA follows: TGTGCCAGCAGCGTAGGTGGGAAGGGGAACACTGAAGCTTTCTTT.

V and J are TRBV24-1 and TRBJ1-5; D is unresolved. Trimming left V 7 bases short and J 1 base short, with 22 bases between. CDR3 length: 18 residues. Germline values: CDR1 KGHDR, CDR2 SFDVKD. For the CDR3, the DNA is TGTGCCACCAGAACCGTAGGAACCGTGTCCCTAAGCAATCAGCCCCAGCATTTT. Translation gives CATRTVGTVSLSNQPQHF.

This chain connects TRBV15 to TRBJ1-5, with D possibly being TRBD1 (6 bases). The CDR3 is 15 amino acids. The V gene lost 2 bases and the J gene lost 7 bases, with 15 bases spanning the gap. Looked up from germline, CDR1 is LNHNV and CDR2 is YYDKDF (reference sequence). CDR3 nucleotide sequence: TGTGCCACCAGCAGATCCGGCAGGGGTGGACAGCCCCAGCATTTT. Amino acids: CATSRSGRGGQPQHF.